Following are 18 T cell receptor beta chains from one sample sequenced in a study of blood T cell repertoires in COVID-19. Libraries were prepared by immunoSEQ multiplex PCR; TCRdb keeps only in-frame clonotypes and omits some of them. The sample has a few hundred thousand clones; over 75% are singletons. The sample consisted of PBMCs or T cells enriched from blood (not recorded which). The receptors originated from a man under 40 who had recovered from COVID-19.

This sequence joins TRBV3-1 (or the pseudogene TRBV3-2) and TRBJ2-2; the D gene is possibly TRBD2 (5 bases). With 6 bases removed from V and 0 bases from J, the gap between germline ends came to 23 bases. This CDR3 has 19 residues. Germline lookup yields CDR1 LGHDT and CDR2 YNNKEL (reference sequence). The CDR3 DNA sequence: TGTGCCAGCAGGCACTATCCTCGGGATTCCGAAGCGAACACCGGGGAGCTGTTTTTT. This encodes CASRHYPRDSEANTGELFF.

The chain recombines TRBV30 with TRBJ2-2, with D unclear. CDR1 is GTSNPN and CDR2 is SVGIG in the germline V gene (reference sequence). Between the trimmed V and J ends, which lost 0 bases and 5 bases, there was a span of 7 bases. The CDR3 is 13 amino acids. Here the CDR3 DNA reads TGTGCCTGGAGTGTACAGTCGACCGGGGAGCTGTTTTTT. Amino acids: CAWSVQSTGELFF. The full variable domain, in which reference TRBV30 and TRBJ2-2 provide the parts outside the CDR3, is SQTIHQWPATLVQPVGSPLSLECTVEGTSNPNLYWYRQAAGRGLQLLFYSVGIGQISSEVPQNLSASRPQDRQFILSSKKLLLSDSGFYLCAWSVQSTGELFFGEGSRLTVL.

The chain carries TRBV27 and TRBJ2-3; TRBD2 matches at 8 bases. There are 15 residues in the CDR3. The germline CDR1 and CDR2 sequences are MNHEY and SMNVEV (reference sequence). V trimming: 4 bases; J trimming: 7 bases; junction bases outside the gene matches: 10. The chain's CDR3 is CASSSGTRSPHTQYF. As DNA, the CDR3 is TGTGCCAGCAGTTCAGGGACTAGATCTCCGCATACGCAGTATTTT.

The V call is TRBV20-1, the J call TRBJ1-2, with unresolved D. Germline CDR1 and CDR2: DFQATT and SNEGSKA (reference sequence). The germline V and J ends were trimmed by 3 bases and 5 bases, with 22 bases remaining between them. The CDR3 totals 16 residues. The CDR3 region is CSASRSRGEGHYGYTF. In nucleotides, the CDR3 is TGCAGTGCTAGTCGCTCCCGAGGAGAGGGCCATTATGGCTACACCTTC.

The V gene is TRBV5-6, the J gene TRBJ1-4, with D possibly TRBD1 on 6 matching bases. Trimming removed 1 base at V and 3 bases at J, with 13 bases between. This CDR3 is 16 amino acids long. In germline, CDR1 is SGHDT, CDR2 YYEEEE. As DNA, the CDR3 is TGTGCCAGCAGCTTGACAGGGCGAACCCCTAATGAAAAACTGTTTTTT. Protein: CASSLTGRTPNEKLFF.

The gene calls are TRBV19 and TRBJ1-6; 11 bases are a match to TRBD1. Germline-derived CDR1 and CDR2 are LNHDA and SQIVND (reference sequence). The CDR3 extends over 15 amino acids. The V and J ends lost 5 bases and 8 bases, in that order; junction bases with no gene match: 5. The CDR3 sequence is CASSAWDRGDSPLHF. CDR3 bases: TGTGCCAGTAGTGCCTGGGACAGGGGGGATTCACCCCTCCACTTT. Full variable domain (missing parts from reference TRBV19 and TRBJ1-6): DGGITQSPKYLFRKEGQNVTLSCEQNLNHDAMYWYRQDPGQGLRLIYYSQIVNDFQKGDIAEGYSVSREKKESFPLTVTSAQKNPTAFYLCASSAWDRGDSPLHFGNGTRLTVT.

The chain carries TRBV18 and TRBJ1-5, with a weak D call TRBD1 (5 bases). The CDR3 is made up of 15 amino acids. Germline V gene data show CDR1 as KGHSH and CDR2 as LQKENI. V was pared by 2 bases and J by 1 base, with 9 bases between. For the CDR3, the DNA is TGTGCCAGCTCACCATTGCGGGGGAGCAATCAGCCCCAGCATTTT. Its translation is CASSPLRGSNQPQHF.

V and J are TRBV6-5 and TRBJ1-1, with 9 bases aligning to TRBD1. The CDR3 extends over 16 amino acids. V gave up 2 bases and J gave up 4 bases; unmatched junction bases: 8. Germline CDR1 reads MNHEY; CDR2 reads SVGAGI. The DNA of the CDR3 is TGTGCCAGCAGTTACGTATTTGACAGGGGGGTCACTGAAGCTTTCTTT. Encoded protein: CASSYVFDRGVTEAFF.

This chain links TRBV6-4 with TRBJ1-2; 10 bases map to TRBD1. Germline values: CDR1 MRHNA, CDR2 SNTAGT. Trimming took 4 bases from V and 12 from J; bases not matched to a gene: 11. This CDR3 comprises 14 residues. The CDR3 loop is CASSVWTGGINNTF. The CDR3, as DNA: TGTGCCAGCAGTGTTTGGACAGGGGGAATAAATAACACCTTC.

This chain links TRBV18 with TRBJ1-2; TRBD1 matches at 7 bases. V was clipped by 2 bases and J by 0 bases; unmatched bases: 6. The CDR3 extends over 16 amino acids. The germline gives CDR1 KGHSH, CDR2 LQKENI. CDR3 sequence: CASSPTGTAANYGYTF. The CDR3 DNA follows: TGTGCCAGCTCACCAACGGGGACAGCCGCTAACTATGGCTACACCTTC.

The rearrangement links TRBV3-1 (or the pseudogene TRBV3-2) to TRBJ1-2; TRBD1 matches at 9 bases. The CDR3 is 14 residues long. The V gene's germline CDR1 is LGHDT and CDR2 YNNKEL (reference sequence). After removal of 6 bases from V and 6 bases from J, the junction contained 8 bases not matched to a gene. The CDR3 nucleotides read TGTGCCAGCAGTATAGGGGGACAGGGTAATGGCTACACCTTC. Its translation is CASSIGGQGNGYTF.

In its sample, this clone was seen once. The gene calls are TRBV4-3 and TRBJ2-1; 8 positions match TRBD1. J lost 5 bases, V lost 0 bases, and 6 bases had no gene match. The CDR3 extends over 16 amino acids. Germline CDR1 is LGHNA and CDR2 is YSLEER. CDR3 nucleotides: TGCGCCAGCAGCCAAGATCGGGACAGGAGGGACAATGAGCAGTTCTTC. Translating it yields CASSQDRDRRDNEQFF.

The rearrangement joins TRBV10-3 to TRBJ1-2; D possibly corresponds to TRBD1 (5 bases). This CDR3 region has 20 residues. Trimming removed 0 bases at V and 4 bases at J, with 27 bases between. Germline-derived CDR1 and CDR2 are ENHRY and SYGVKD. CDR3 in amino acids: CAISESGAGTSGLGVYGYTF. DNA of the CDR3: TGTGCCATCAGTGAGTCCGGAGCCGGGACGTCCGGACTAGGGGTCTATGGCTACACCTTC.

The J gene is TRBJ2-1, the V gene TRBV30; D may be TRBD1 (6 bases). V was clipped by 7 bases and J by 3 bases, with 13 bases between them. The CDR3 has 13 amino acids. CDR1 is GTSNPN, CDR2 SVGIG, per germline (reference sequence). This CDR3 is CAYTLDSYNEQFF. DNA of the CDR3: TGTGCCTACACCCTGGACAGCTACAATGAGCAGTTCTTC. Full variable domain (remainder filled in from reference TRBV30 and TRBJ2-1): SQTIHQWPATLVQPVGSPLSLECTVEGTSNPNLYWYRQAAGRGLQLLFYSVGIGQISSEVPQNLSASRPQDRQFILSSKKLLLSDSGFYLCAYTLDSYNEQFFGPGTRLTVL.

CDR3 sequence (DNA): TGTGCCAGCAGCTTACCGACAGCCCAAGAAACCTACAATGAGCAGTTCTTC. Residues: CASSLPTAQETYNEQFF. The chain has TRBV11-2 and TRBJ2-1; D might be TRBD1 (5 bases). Germline loops: CDR1 SGHAT, CDR2 FQNNGV. Trimming took off 2 bases at V and 2 bases at J, with 16 bases between the two ends. CDR3 length: 17 amino acids. The full variable domain, completed using reference TRBV11-2 and TRBJ2-1, is EAGVAQSPRYKIIEKRQSVAFWCNPISGHATLYWYQQILGQGPKLLIQFQNNGVVDDSQLPKDRFSAERLKGVDSTLKIQPAKLEDSAVYLCASSLPTAQETYNEQFFGPGTRLTVL.

The chain uses TRBV4-1 and TRBJ1-5; D is possibly TRBD1 (6 bases). The V gene's germline CDR1 is MGHRA and CDR2 YSYEKL. Between the trimmed V and J ends, which lost 1 base and 0 bases, there was a span of 7 bases. This CDR3 has 15 amino acids. The CDR3 loop is CASSQVGGSNQPQHF. The CDR3 DNA is TGCGCCAGCAGCCAAGTAGGGGGTAGCAATCAGCCCCAGCATTTT.

J is TRBJ1-4 and V is TRBV5-4, with D uncertain. This CDR3 contains 16 residues. Trimming took off 4 bases at V and 8 bases at J, with 21 bases between the two ends. Germline V gene data show CDR1 as SGHNT and CDR2 as YYREEE (reference sequence). The CDR3 spells CASSHNEAGRREKLFF. Here the CDR3 DNA reads TGTGCCAGCAGCCACAACGAAGCGGGGAGGAGAGAAAAACTGTTTTTT.

V is TRBV24-1 and J is TRBJ2-1; TRBD1 aligns across 10 bases. V shed 4 bases, J shed 6 bases, and the junction held 8 bases outside the gene matches. The CDR3 contains 16 residues. Germline-derived CDR1 and CDR2 are KGHDR and SFDVKD. The chain's CDR3 is CATSESGQGLFNEQFF. The DNA of the CDR3 is TGTGCCACCAGTGAATCGGGACAGGGGCTTTTCAATGAGCAGTTCTTC.